The 23 T cell receptor beta chains below all came from one sample that was sequenced in a study of blood T cells in healthy people across ages (dated by TCRdb to 2015 to 2017). The library was generated by 5' RACE. This sample was sequenced with an Illumina HiSeq 2500. A second about 7 to 11 cycle PCR used a sample-barcoded 5' primer and a J-beta primer mix. The public reads were run again by TCRdb, first through fastp at Q25 and then through MiXCR, and only productive beta chains were kept. Rows merge per CDR3 protein into single entries with the most common DNA and genes. The table for this sample lists 1 million or so distinct CDR3 sequences; under 45% of them were counted only once. 18% of the sample comes from the top ten. The specimen was blood. These receptors originate from a woman in her fifties or sixties in good health.

The genes are TRBV5-1 and TRBJ2-5; 14 nucleotides agree with TRBD2. The J call may be mistaken, given a closer DNA end match to TRBJ2-7. Per the germline V gene, CDR1 is SGHRS and CDR2 is YFSETQ. CDR3 length equals 17 residues. CDR3 sequence reads: CASSPGLAGVGRDEQYF. In nucleotides, the CDR3 is TGCGCCAGCAGCCCGGGACTAGCGGGAGTGGGCCGCGACGAGCAGTACTTC.

The V call is TRBV10-3, the J call TRBJ2-3; 10 nucleotides line up with TRBD1. CDR1 ENHRY and CDR2 SYGVKD come from the germline V gene. This CDR3 is built from 16 residues. The CDR3 sequence is CAVTSRQGASTDTQYF. The CDR3 nucleotides read TGTGCTGTCACCTCACGACAGGGGGCGAGCACAGATACGCAGTATTTT.

The chain is built from TRBV30 and TRBJ2-5, with TRBD1 matching 8 bases. Near its end, the DNA agrees better with TRBJ2-7, so the J call may be wrong. CDR1 is GTSNPN and CDR2 is SVGIG in the germline V gene (reference sequence). This CDR3 comprises 12 residues. The CDR3 region is CAWDRGTHEQYF. As DNA, the CDR3 is TGTGCCTGGGACAGGGGAACCCACGAGCAGTACTTC.

This clonotype was observed at least ten times. This chain connects TRBV7-9 to TRBJ2-7, with D perhaps TRBD1 (5 bases). The germline V gene has CDR1 SEHNR and CDR2 FQNEAQ (reference sequence). Trimming removed 8 bases from V and 3 bases from J, with 11 bases in between. The CDR3 runs 12 residues. CDR3 DNA: TGTGCCAGCGGGGCAGGAGACTACGAGCAGTACTTC. Translating it yields CASGAGDYEQYF.

This sequence joins TRBV2 and TRBJ2-1; 10 nucleotides match TRBD2. The V gene's germline CDR1 is SNHLY and CDR2 FYNNEI. The CDR3 spans 18 residues. J gave up 5 bases and V 2 bases, and 12 bases lay outside the gene matches. In nucleotides, the CDR3 is TGTGCCAGCAGTGAACCCTCAATACTAGCGGGATCAGACAATGAGCAGTTCTTC. It encodes CASSEPSILAGSDNEQFF.

The CDR3 is CASSLLGTALNEQFF. DNA for the CDR3: TGTGCCAGCAGCTTACTAGGGACGGCACTCAATGAGCAGTTCTTC. The rearrangement uses TRBV5-5 and TRBJ2-1; the D call may be TRBD1 or TRBD2 (5 bases each). This CDR3 has 15 amino acids. Deletions cut 2 bases from V and 6 bases from J, with 15 bases between. Germline assignment: CDR1 SGHKS and CDR2 YYEKEE (reference sequence).

The chain is built from TRBV5-1 and TRBJ2-1; 7 nucleotides match TRBD2. The CDR3 is 15 residues long. Trimming took 2 bases from V and 4 from J; bases not matched to a gene: 6. Germline CDR1 SGHRS, CDR2 YFSETQ. CDR3 sequence reads: CASSFGLEAYNEQFF. The DNA of the CDR3 is TGCGCCAGCAGCTTTGGACTAGAGGCATACAATGAGCAGTTCTTC.

The chain employs TRBV4-2 and TRBJ1-2; D is uncertain. V lost 1 base to trimming and J lost 3 bases, with 12 bases between them. Germline loops: CDR1 LGHNA, CDR2 YNFKEQ. The CDR3 has 15 amino acids. CDR3 nucleotide sequence: TGTGCCAGCAGCCAAGTGGGTGTCGGGGACTATGGCTACACCTTC. It encodes CASSQVGVGDYGYTF.

This clonotype was seen a handful of times. This chain joins TRBV7-2 and TRBJ1-1, with D perhaps TRBD1 (5 bases). The CDR3 covers 14 residues. V lost 6 bases, J lost 0 bases, and 11 bases lay in between. In germline, CDR1 is SGHTA, CDR2 FQGNSA. The CDR3 region has the DNA TGTGCCAGCAGTCGGAAGGGGATGAACACTGAAGCTTTCTTT. It encodes CASSRKGMNTEAFF.

The CDR3 reads CASRTGGGPGYTF. The CDR3 bases are TGTGCCAGCAGGACAGGGGGCGGACCTGGCTACACCTTC. This sequence joins TRBV2 and TRBJ1-2; 10 nucleotides match TRBD1. The germline CDR1 and CDR2 sequences are SNHLY and FYNNEI. Trimming cost V 6 bases and J 7 bases; bases outside gene matches: 5. This CDR3 region has 13 residues.

V is TRBV29-1 and J is TRBJ1-1, with D possibly being TRBD1 (6 bases). Germline values: CDR1 SQVTM, CDR2 ANQGSEA. The CDR3 extends over 15 amino acids. Trimming took 7 bases from V and 1 from J, leaving 19 bases between them. The CDR3, as DNA: TGCAGCGCCCCCCCTTTCGCAGGGGAGAACACTGAAGCTTTCTTT. This sequence encodes CSAPPFAGENTEAFF.

This clonotype was counted between two and nine times. The chain uses TRBV20-1 and TRBJ2-1, with D hard to call. Trimming took 1 base from V and 6 from J, leaving 7 bases between them. The CDR3 totals 12 residues. CDR1 is DFQATT and CDR2 is SNEGSKA in the germline V gene (reference sequence). In DNA form, the CDR3 reads TGCAGTGCTAGAGGCCCGGGCAATGAGCAGTTCTTC. Encoded protein: CSARGPGNEQFF.

This clonotype was seen a handful of times. The chain carries TRBV29-1 and TRBJ2-5; 8 nucleotides line up with TRBD1. V lost 5 bases and J lost 5; bases outside the gene matches: 10. There are 14 residues in the CDR3. CDR1 is SQVTM and CDR2 is ANQGSEA in the germline V gene. The CDR3 DNA sequence: TGCAGCGTTTCTGACAGGGGACCGGGGGAGACCCAGTACTTC. Its protein is CSVSDRGPGETQYF. The full variable domain, in which reference TRBV29-1 and TRBJ2-5 provide the parts outside the CDR3, is SAVISQKPSRDICQRGTSLTIQCQVDSQVTMMFWYRQQPGQSLTLIATANQGSEATYESGFVIDKFPISRPNLTFSTLTVSNMSPEDSSIYLCSVSDRGPGETQYFGPGTRLLVL.

This chain joins TRBV7-8 and TRBJ1-2, with 8 bases matching TRBD1. Germline loops: CDR1 SGHVS, CDR2 FQNEAQ. The CDR3 length is 15 residues. The trim removed 3 bases at V and 4 bases at J, leaving 7 bases unmatched. In nucleotides, the CDR3 is TGTGCCAGCAGCTTGGACAGGGCCTCCCCCTATGGCTACACCTTC. Residues: CASSLDRASPYGYTF.

The chain carries TRBV20-1 and TRBJ2-4, with TRBD2 matching over 10 bases. The junction had 8 bases not matched to a gene; V was cut back by 6 bases and J by 0 bases. CDR1 and CDR2 from the germline V gene are DFQATT and SNEGSKA (reference sequence). This CDR3 comprises 16 residues. The CDR3 here is CSAGLARVQAKNIQYF. DNA for the CDR3: TGCAGTGCGGGACTAGCGAGAGTTCAAGCCAAAAACATTCAGTACTTC.

This chain joins TRBV28 and TRBJ1-1; D unresolved. The CDR3 runs to 12 residues. The germline gives CDR1 MDHEN, CDR2 SYDVKM. The V and J ends lost 3 bases and 5 bases respectively, with 7 bases between them. CDR3 loop: CASSFQFTEAFF. The DNA for the CDR3 is TGTGCCAGCAGTTTCCAGTTTACTGAAGCTTTCTTT.

This clonotype showed up many times. The V gene is TRBV29-1, the J gene TRBJ2-1; 13 bases are shared with TRBD2. V lost 3 bases, J lost 3 bases, and 2 bases stayed unmatched. Germline loops: CDR1 SQVTM, CDR2 ANQGSEA. The CDR3 runs to 15 residues. The DNA of the CDR3 is TGCAGCGTTGAGGGACTAGCGGGAAACTACAATGAGCAGTTCTTC. Protein: CSVEGLAGNYNEQFF.

This clonotype was seen repeatedly, ten times or more. This chain joins TRBV29-1 and TRBJ2-7; D not resolved. The CDR3 extends over 12 amino acids. Germline V gives CDR1 SQVTM, CDR2 ANQGSEA. Between the trimmed V and J ends, which lost 4 bases and 0 bases, there was a span of 7 bases. The CDR3 DNA reads as TGCAGCGTTGTAGTCAGCTCCTACGAGCAGTACTTC. Translating gives CSVVVSSYEQYF.

This clonotype was seen only a few times. The chain recombines TRBV9 with TRBJ2-1; 9 bases align to TRBD2. The CDR3 extends over 15 amino acids. V lost 4 bases, J lost 2 bases, and 4 bases stayed unmatched. Germline V gene sequence: CDR1 SGDLS, CDR2 YYNGEE. The CDR3 sequence: CASSTRLAAYNEQFF. In DNA form, the CDR3 reads TGTGCCAGCAGCACCCGACTAGCGGCCTACAATGAGCAGTTCTTC.

This chain connects TRBV9 to TRBJ2-1; D gene ambiguous. Deletions cut 5 bases from V and 5 bases from J, with 17 bases between. The CDR3 is 15 residues long. The germline V gene encodes CDR1 SGDLS and CDR2 YYNGEE. CDR3: CASSADGLRDNEQFF. The CDR3 nucleotides read TGTGCCAGCAGTGCGGACGGTCTCCGAGACAATGAGCAGTTCTTC.

This rearrangement joins TRBV2 to TRBJ1-2; the match to TRBD1 covers 8 bases. Germline V gene data show CDR1 as SNHLY and CDR2 as FYNNEI. The CDR3 sequence is 13 residues long. V dropped 10 bases and J dropped 5; count of bases not matched to a gene: 9. The CDR3 coding sequence is TGTGCCATCCAAACAGGGGGTGGTTATGGCTACACCTTC. Residues: CAIQTGGGYGYTF.

The chain uses TRBV7-9 and TRBJ1-4, with D uncertain. The germline V gene has CDR1 SEHNR and CDR2 FQNEAQ (reference sequence). Trimming pared 6 bases from V and 5 bases from J, leaving 10 bases between. This CDR3 comprises 13 residues. CDR3 coding DNA: TGTGCCAGCAGTCCCGACTGGAATGAAAAACTGTTTTTT. This sequence encodes CASSPDWNEKLFF.

V usage is TRBV7-3 and J usage is TRBJ1-4; maybe TRBD1 (5 bases). CDR3 length equals 13 residues. Germline V gene data show CDR1 as SGHTA and CDR2 as FQGTGA. V shed 4 bases and J shed 12 bases, with 15 bases lying between them. In DNA form, the CDR3 reads TGTGCCAGCAGCTATGAACCGGGACGCGAACTGTTTTTT. It yields the protein CASSYEPGRELFF.